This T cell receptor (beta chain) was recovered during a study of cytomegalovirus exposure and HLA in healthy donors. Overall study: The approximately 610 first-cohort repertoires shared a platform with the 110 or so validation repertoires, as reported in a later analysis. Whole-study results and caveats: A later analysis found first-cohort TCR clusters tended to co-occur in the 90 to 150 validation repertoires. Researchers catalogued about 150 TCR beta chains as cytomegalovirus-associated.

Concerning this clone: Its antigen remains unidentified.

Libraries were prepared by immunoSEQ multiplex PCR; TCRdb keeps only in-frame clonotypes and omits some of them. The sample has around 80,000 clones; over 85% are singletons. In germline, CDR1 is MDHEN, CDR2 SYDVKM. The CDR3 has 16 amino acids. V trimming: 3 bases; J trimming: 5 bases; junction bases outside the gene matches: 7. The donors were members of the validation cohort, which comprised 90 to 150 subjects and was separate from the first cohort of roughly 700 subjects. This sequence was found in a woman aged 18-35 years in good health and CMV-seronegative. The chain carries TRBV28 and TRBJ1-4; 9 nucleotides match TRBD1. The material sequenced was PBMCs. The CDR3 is CASSLSTGGLNEKLFF. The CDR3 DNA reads TGTGCCAGCAGTTTGTCGACAGGGGGATTAAATGAAAAACTGTTTTTT.